The 30 T cell receptor beta chains given below trace back to one sample, sequenced in a study of graft-versus-host responses after intestinal transplantation. Generated by immunoSEQ multiplex PCR, the TCRdb table keeps only in-frame clones and is missing some. The sample carries under 50,000 clones, nearly 90% recorded once. The source material was PBMCs, sampled 267 days after transplant. The source is a human patient who received an intestinal transplant, so some T cells may come from the graft donor.

The chain couples TRBV19 to TRBJ2-7; D tentatively fits TRBD1 or TRBD2 (6 bases each). CDR1 and CDR2 (germline): LNHDA, SQIVND (reference sequence). The CDR3 is 14 amino acids. The V end was cut by 3 bases, the J end by 2 bases, with 11 bases between. DNA of the CDR3: TGTGCCAGTAGTATCCCCGGGGGCCCCTACGAGCAGTACTTC. Protein: CASSIPGGPYEQYF.

As DNA, the CDR3 is TGCGCCAGCAGCCAAGACCCTTCCAATGAGCAGTTCTTC. Its translation is CASSQDPSNEQFF. The chain recombines TRBV4-1 with TRBJ2-1; D unresolved. The CDR3 consists of 13 residues. V lost 0 bases, J lost 6 bases, and 6 bases lay in between. Germline values: CDR1 MGHRA, CDR2 YSYEKL.

The J gene is TRBJ1-2, the V gene TRBV9; D not certain. Trimming removed 0 bases from V and 6 bases from J, with 15 bases in between. CDR3 size: 15 residues. CDR1 is SGDLS, CDR2 YYNGEE, per germline. The CDR3 region has the DNA TGTGCCAGCAGCGTAGGAATTTTAGGAGGGAATGGCTACACCTTC. It translates to CASSVGILGGNGYTF. The full variable domain, its missing parts supplied by reference TRBV9 and TRBJ1-2, is DSGVTQTPKHLITATGQRVTLRCSPRSGDLSVYWYQQSLDQGLQFLIQYYNGEERAKGNILERFSAQQFPDLHSELNLSSLELGDSALYFCASSVGILGGNGYTFGSGTRLTVV.

V usage is TRBV4-1 and J usage is TRBJ1-1; the D gene is possibly TRBD1 (5 bases). The CDR3 consists of 13 residues. Germline V CDR1 and CDR2: MGHRA, YSYEKL. V lost 4 bases to trimming and J lost 2 bases, with 8 bases between them. The CDR3 region has the DNA TGCGCCAGCAGCCCCGGACACAACACTGAAGCTTTCTTT. Translated, it gives CASSPGHNTEAFF.

The chain uses TRBV2 and TRBJ1-4; TRBD1 is a possible D gene (6 bases). CDR1 and CDR2 from the germline V gene are SNHLY and FYNNEI. The CDR3 extends over 15 amino acids. Trimming took 5 bases from V and 5 from J, leaving 15 bases between them. CDR3 region: CASSTDRSGNEKLFF. CDR3 bases: TGTGCCAGCAGTACCGACAGGTCAGGAAATGAAAAACTGTTTTTT.

The chain is built from TRBV9 and TRBJ2-4; 9 nucleotides align to TRBD1. The CDR3 is 15 residues long. The germline V gene has CDR1 SGDLS and CDR2 YYNGEE. V lost 0 bases to trimming and J lost 8 bases; unmatched junction nucleotides: 6. Written as DNA, the CDR3 is TGTGCCAGCAGCGTAGACCCGGGGACAGGGTACATTCAGTACTTC. Translating gives CASSVDPGTGYIQYF.

This clone was counted a single time. The chain has TRBV18 and TRBJ1-2, with D uncertain. V gave up 3 bases and J gave up 10 bases, with 15 bases separating them. The CDR3 runs 13 residues. Germline V gene data show CDR1 as KGHSH and CDR2 as LQKENI. The CDR3 region has the DNA TGTGCCAGCTCACCGAGGCCCGGCCGGGACTACACCTTC. This gives the protein CASSPRPGRDYTF.

This sequence joins TRBV10-2 and TRBJ2-2, with D tentatively TRBD1 or TRBD2 (5 bases each). The CDR3 length is 16 residues. Germline V gives CDR1 WSHSY, CDR2 SAAADI. The ends were cut back, 3 bases at V and 5 bases at J, with 16 bases in the middle. CDR3 sequence: CASSEPGPLYTGELFF. CDR3 in DNA: TGCGCCAGCAGTGAACCGGGACCCCTCTATACCGGGGAGCTGTTTTTT.

The CDR3, as DNA: TGTGCCAGCAGCCCCCTGGCGGGGGGGACCTCTGGAAACACCATATATTTT. Amino acids: CASSPLAGGTSGNTIYF. The rearrangement links TRBV7-9 to TRBJ1-3, with TRBD1 as a possible D gene (5 bases). The CDR3 runs 17 residues. V was shortened by 5 bases and J by 0 bases, with 17 bases between the two germline ends. Per germline, CDR1 SEHNR and CDR2 FQNEAQ (reference sequence).

The rearrangement uses TRBV11-1 and TRBJ1-2; D may be TRBD1 (6 bases). Looked up from germline, CDR1 is SGHAT and CDR2 is FQDESV (reference sequence). V lost 5 bases to trimming and J lost 0 bases, with 13 bases between them. The CDR3 sequence is 15 residues long. This chain's CDR3 is CASSPYREPNYGYTF. CDR3 bases: TGTGCCAGCAGCCCCTACAGGGAACCTAACTATGGCTACACCTTC.

This rearrangement joins TRBV2 to TRBJ2-4; the D gene is possibly TRBD1 (6 bases). V was trimmed by 2 bases and J by 0 bases, leaving 8 bases between them. Germline loops: CDR1 SNHLY, CDR2 FYNNEI. CDR3 length equals 15 residues. DNA for the CDR3: TGTGCCAGCAGTGAATTGGGGGCAGCCAAAAACATTCAGTACTTC. It is translated as CASSELGAAKNIQYF.

The chain carries TRBV5-5 and TRBJ1-1; D not certain. Trimming shortened V by 0 bases and J by 0 bases, and 9 bases separated the two germline ends. The length of the CDR3 is 15 residues. CDR1 and CDR2 (germline): SGHKS, YYEKEE (reference sequence). CDR3 in DNA: TGTGCCAGCAGCTTGGAGCCAGTCTTGAACACTGAAGCTTTCTTT. It is translated as CASSLEPVLNTEAFF.

The chain employs TRBV7-8 and TRBJ2-7; possibly TRBD2 for D (7 bases). Germline V gene sequence: CDR1 SGHVS, CDR2 FQNEAQ. The CDR3 consists of 14 residues. Trimming removed 3 bases from V and 3 bases from J, with 12 bases in between. CDR3 protein: CASSFEGGIYEQYF. The CDR3 DNA reads TGTGCCAGCAGCTTCGAGGGGGGGATCTACGAGCAGTACTTC.

This clone is a singleton in its sample. This chain's CDR3 is CASSRREWWGDTEAFF. For the CDR3, the DNA is TGTGCCAGCAGCCGCCGGGAGTGGTGGGGGGACACTGAAGCTTTCTTT. This chain uses TRBV5-6 with TRBJ1-1; a possible D gene is TRBD1 (5 bases). The CDR3 runs to 16 residues. CDR1 is SGHDT, CDR2 YYEEEE, per germline. The V and J ends lost 4 bases and 3 bases respectively, with 19 bases between them.

This clone was counted a single time. This chain uses TRBV2 with TRBJ2-5; TRBD2 might be the D (5 bases). V lost 0 bases, J lost 3 bases, and 14 bases lay in between. Germline CDR1 is SNHLY and CDR2 is FYNNEI. The CDR3 extends over 16 amino acids. CDR3 region: CASSEALAGLKETQYF. In DNA form, the CDR3 reads TGTGCCAGCAGTGAAGCGCTGGCGGGTCTTAAAGAGACCCAGTACTTC.

The chain joins TRBV10-2 to TRBJ1-5; TRBD1 might be the D (6 bases). Trimming removed 6 bases at V and 3 bases at J, with 9 bases between. Germline V gene lookup returns CDR1 WSHSY and CDR2 SAAADI. The CDR3 length is 13 residues. In DNA, the CDR3 is TGCGCCAGCAGGGCAGGGGCCAATCAGCCCCAGCATTTT. Translated: CASRAGANQPQHF.

The chain couples TRBV7-6 to TRBJ2-7, with D uncertain. V lost 4 bases and J lost 1, with 8 bases in between. This CDR3 has 13 residues. Per germline, CDR1 SGHVS and CDR2 FNYEAQ. The CDR3 coding sequence is TGTGCCAGCAGCTCTTTCGGTTCCTACGAGCAGTACTTC. As protein: CASSSFGSYEQYF.

The chain employs TRBV11-2 and TRBJ2-2; 8 bases are shared with TRBD2. With V trimmed by 6 bases and J by 0 bases, 6 bases remained unmatched. CDR1 is SGHAT, CDR2 FQNNGV, per germline. This CDR3 comprises 16 residues. DNA of the CDR3: TGTGCCAGCAGTCAAGCGGGGGAGACGAACACCGGGGAGCTGTTTTTT. Protein: CASSQAGETNTGELFF.

V is TRBV6-5 and J is TRBJ1-1; the D gene is possibly TRBD1 (5 bases). V lost 5 bases and J 4 bases, leaving 17 bases between the germline ends. This CDR3 region has 15 residues. The V gene's germline CDR1 is MNHEY and CDR2 SVGAGI. CDR3 sequence: CASSKFAQGGTEAFF. The CDR3 DNA is TGTGCCAGCAGTAAATTCGCCCAGGGAGGCACTGAAGCTTTCTTT.

This clone was observed a single time. The rearrangement joins TRBV11-3 to TRBJ2-7; D uncertain. The V and J ends lost 5 bases and 5 bases respectively, with 10 bases between them. The CDR3 totals 12 residues. CDR1 is SGHNT, CDR2 YENEEA, per germline. Written as DNA, the CDR3 is TGTGCCAGCAGCACATTTGGGAACGAGCAGTACTTC. It encodes CASSTFGNEQYF.

A few counts support this clone. This chain links TRBV5-4 with TRBJ2-1, with no clear D. The V end lost 1 base, the J end lost 8 bases, and 10 bases lay between the germline ends. The CDR3 runs to 13 residues. Germline CDR1 is SGHNT and CDR2 is YYREEE (reference sequence). The CDR3 loop is CASSLKGRDEQFF. The CDR3 nucleotides read TGTGCCAGCAGCTTGAAGGGAAGGGATGAGCAGTTCTTC.

This clone was seen once. V is TRBV4-1 and J is TRBJ2-7, with 8 bases that match TRBD1. The trim removed 4 bases at V and 6 bases at J, leaving 5 bases unmatched. The length of the CDR3 is 13 residues. From germline, CDR1 is MGHRA and CDR2 YSYEKL. The CDR3 nucleotides are TGCGCCAGCAGCCTTTCAGGGGGCGCCGAGCAGTACTTC. Encoded protein: CASSLSGGAEQYF.

CDR3 nucleotides: TGCGCCAGCAGCCGGACTAGCGGGGGGTACAATGAGCAGTTCTTC. It specifies CASSRTSGGYNEQFF. The chain joins TRBV4-1 to TRBJ2-1; 14 bases align to TRBD2. Losses at the gene ends were 4 bases for V and 4 bases for J; bases not matched to a gene: 0. The germline CDR1 and CDR2 sequences are MGHRA and YSYEKL. The CDR3 runs 15 residues.

CDR3 in amino acids: CASSLAIDPGQYF. CDR3 in DNA: TGTGCCAGCAGCTTAGCAATAGACCCGGGACAGTACTTC. The chain joins TRBV7-9 to TRBJ2-7; tentative D call: TRBD2 (5 bases). Trimming cost V 0 bases and J 10 bases, with 13 bases left between them. Germline assignment: CDR1 SEHNR and CDR2 FQNEAQ (reference sequence). CDR3 length equals 13 residues.

Concerning this clone: This same CDR3 is encoded by further DNA sequences in the sample. The J gene is TRBJ1-1, the V gene TRBV18; D is ambiguous. The CDR3 consists of 14 residues. Germline V gives CDR1 KGHSH, CDR2 LQKENI. V lost 1 base and J 0 bases, leaving 6 bases between the germline ends. The CDR3 loop is CASSPRGMNTEAFF. CDR3 coding DNA: TGTGCCAGCTCACCACGGGGAATGAACACTGAAGCTTTCTTT.

As concerns this clone: The same CDR3 also results from other DNA sequences found in this sample. The V call is TRBV9, the J call TRBJ1-2; TRBD1 might be the D (5 bases). Trimming took 4 bases from V and 0 from J, leaving 13 bases between them. This CDR3 region has 15 residues. Germline assignment: CDR1 SGDLS and CDR2 YYNGEE. Here the CDR3 DNA reads TGTGCCAGCAGCCCTGGAACAGGCCCTAACTATGGCTACACCTTC. Protein: CASSPGTGPNYGYTF.

The V gene is TRBV7-9, the J gene TRBJ1-6, with 12 bases that match TRBD1. The CDR3 length is 15 residues. CDR1 SEHNR and CDR2 FQNEAQ come from the germline V gene (reference sequence). Unmatched junction bases numbered 6, after V lost 5 bases and J lost 10 bases. The DNA of the CDR3 is TGTGCCAGCAGCCTCGGGACAGGGGGCCACTCACCCCTCCACTTT. This sequence encodes CASSLGTGGHSPLHF. Together with reference TRBV7-9 and TRBJ1-6, the CDR3 gives the full variable domain: DTGVSQNPRHKITKRGQNVTFRCDPISEHNRLYWYRQTLGQGPEFLTYFQNEAQLEKSRLLSDRFSAERPKGSFSTLEIQRTEQGDSAMYLCASSLGTGGHSPLHFGNGTRLTVT.

The chain uses TRBV5-1 and TRBJ1-3, with TRBD1 matching 9 bases. Germline CDR1 and CDR2: SGHRS and YFSETQ. After removal of 2 bases from V and 2 bases from J, the junction contained 5 bases not matched to a gene. The CDR3 length is 16 residues. In DNA form, the CDR3 reads TGCGCCAGCAGCTTCATGGGACAGGGAACTGGAAACACCATATATTTT. Residues: CASSFMGQGTGNTIYF.

Details on this clone: This sample includes further DNA sequences coding for the same CDR3. This chain links TRBV7-9 with TRBJ1-2; 9 nucleotides align to TRBD1. J was trimmed by 8 bases and V by 5 bases; bases with no gene match: 6. CDR1 is SEHNR and CDR2 is FQNEAQ in the germline V gene (reference sequence). There are 13 residues in the CDR3. In DNA form, the CDR3 reads TGTGCCAGCAGCATACAGGGGGCGCGGGGCTACACCTTC. Encoded protein: CASSIQGARGYTF.

The chain recombines TRBV15 with TRBJ2-1; the match to TRBD2 covers 9 bases. Germline assignment: CDR1 LNHNV and CDR2 YYDKDF (reference sequence). V shed 0 bases, J shed 4 bases, and the junction held 4 bases outside the gene matches. CDR3 length: 16 amino acids. The CDR3 here is CATSRDGGGAYNEQFF. As DNA, the CDR3 is TGTGCCACCAGCAGAGATGGCGGGGGGGCTTACAATGAGCAGTTCTTC.